These 11 T cell receptor beta chains came from one sample sequenced in a study of T cell clonality in common variable immunodeficiency. Some clones are missing from TCRdb's copy, which holds only in-frame ones; the method was immunoSEQ multiplex PCR. The sample holds 50,000 or so clones, and no clone turns up only once. The sequencing input was peripheral blood mononuclear cells. These receptors originate from a person aged 18 to 75 in good health.

Ten or more counts support this clone. The read ends 3 residues shy of where the CDR3 ends; the end is completed using the germline J gene. The chain couples TRBV5-1 to TRBJ2-5, with D perhaps matching TRBD2 (5 bases). Trimming took off 5 bases at V and 4 bases at J, with 21 bases between the two ends. The CDR3 spans 16 residues. Germline assignment: CDR1 SGHRS and CDR2 YFSETQ. CDR3 in amino acids: CASRLADKTKLETQYF. The sequenced CDR3 bases are TGCGCCAGCAGACTTGCTGATAAGACTAAGCTAGAGACC.

For this clone: The observed sequence ends 3 residues before the CDR3 terminus, with the missing tail filled in from the germline J gene. This chain uses TRBV7-2 with TRBJ1-2; possibly TRBD1 for D (5 bases). This CDR3 is built from 15 residues. Germline CDR1 is SGHTA and CDR2 is FQGNSA. The CDR3 bases that were read are TGTGCCAGCAGCTTAACTAGCGGGGGATCCTACGAC. Translated: CASSLTSGGSYD. The whole CDR3 protein reads CASSLTSGGSYDYTF. Using reference TRBV7-2 and TRBJ1-2 for the parts outside the CDR3, the full variable domain is GAGVSQSPSNKVTEKGKDVELRCDPISGHTALYWYRQSLGQGLEFLIYFQGNSAPDKSGLPSDRFSAERTGGSVSTLTIQRTQQEDSAVYLCASSLTSGGSYDYTFGSGTRLTVV.

Ten or more counts support this clone. One junction end does not reproduce the germline sequence, and a read error may be involved. Sequencing ends 3 residues short of the CDR3 end; the germline J gene provides the rest. The chain combines TRBV10-1 with TRBJ2-3; D might be TRBD2 (7 bases). The CDR3 spans 16 residues. Per the germline V gene, CDR1 is WNHNN and CDR2 is SYGVQD (reference sequence). CDR3 loop: CASSERAGARVDSQYF. CDR3 DNA, as far as it was read: TGCGCCAGCAGTGAGCGTGCGGGGGCGCGCGTAGATTCG.

This clone showed up many times. The read ends 3 residues early relative to the CDR3; the germline J gene fills the gap. The chain carries TRBV18 and TRBJ1-1, with 8 nucleotides matching TRBD1. This CDR3 has 15 amino acids. Germline CDR1 KGHSH, CDR2 LQKENI. V was clipped by 2 bases and J by 5 bases; unmatched bases: 7. The part of the CDR3 DNA that was read is TGTGCCAGCTCACCAACGCAGGGGGCTCGTACTGAA. It translates to CASSPTQGARTE. The whole CDR3 is CASSPTQGARTEAFF.

Ten or more counts support this clone. The read ends 3 residues shy of where the CDR3 ends; the end is completed using the germline J gene. The chain combines TRBV15 with TRBJ2-5; 12 bases align to TRBD2. V lost 4 bases to trimming and J lost 4 bases; unmatched junction nucleotides: 13. The CDR3 has 18 amino acids. Germline CDR1 reads LNHNV; CDR2 reads YYDKDF (reference sequence). CDR3 residues: CATSTTLGLAGSRETQYF. The sequenced part of the CDR3 DNA is TGTGCCACCAGCACGACCCTGGGACTAGCGGGTTCCCGAGAGACC.

This clone came up many times. CDR3 in amino acids: CAWDYRGTYEQYF. Incomplete CDR3 DNA: TGTGCCTGGGACTACAGGGGCACCTACGAG. The V call is TRBV30, the J call TRBJ2-7, with 7 positions matching TRBD1. With the read ending 3 residues before the CDR3 end, the germline J gene is used to fill in that end. Germline CDR1 is GTSNPN and CDR2 is SVGIG (reference sequence). The V gene end was trimmed by 5 bases and the J gene end by 2 bases; junction bases not matched to a gene: 6. The CDR3 loop spans 13 amino acids.

Details on this clone: The read ends 3 residues early relative to the CDR3; the germline J gene fills the gap. The same CDR3 is also encoded by other DNA sequences in this sample. The rearrangement joins TRBV7-9 to TRBJ1-3; D unclear. Trimming removed 8 bases at V and 7 bases at J, with 18 bases between. CDR1 and CDR2 (germline): SEHNR, FQNEAQ (reference sequence). The CDR3 length is 14 residues. CDR3 DNA (partial): TGTGCCAGCGGCATCACAAAGGGCGGGAACACC. The encoded protein is CASGITKGGNT. Given in full, the CDR3 is CASGITKGGNTIYF.

This clone was seen repeatedly, ten times or more. The CDR3 end falls 3 residues outside the read, so it is completed with the germline J gene. This sequence joins TRBV18 and TRBJ2-1; possible D gene TRBD1, 6 bases. Germline assignment: CDR1 KGHSH and CDR2 LQKENI. Trimming removed 2 bases at V and 5 bases at J, with 13 bases between. The CDR3 is 15 residues long. CDR3 DNA, as far as it was read: TGTGCCAGCTCACCAGGGACAAGTCGAAACAATGAG. Translation gives CASSPGTSRNNE. The whole CDR3 region reads CASSPGTSRNNEQFF. Based on the CDR3 plus reference TRBV18 and TRBJ2-1, the full variable domain is NAGVMQNPRHLVRRRGQEARLRCSPMKGHSHVYWYRQLPEEGLKFMVYLQKENIIDESGMPKERFSAEFPKEGPSILRIQQVVRGDSAAYFCASSPGTSRNNEQFFGPGTRLTVL.

This clone was observed many times. The read ends 3 residues shy of where the CDR3 ends; the end is completed using the germline J gene. The chain carries TRBV7-2 and TRBJ2-3; 7 positions match TRBD2. Germline V gene data show CDR1 as SGHTA and CDR2 as FQGNSA. Trimming cost V 8 bases and J 0 bases; bases outside gene matches: 8. This CDR3 region has 15 residues. CDR3 DNA, as far as it was read: TGTGCCAGCCGGTCTAGCGGATACAGCACAGATACG. Its translation: CASRSSGYSTDT. The full CDR3 is CASRSSGYSTDTQYF.

This clone has ten or more counts. The CDR3 is cut off 3 residues early in the read; its end comes from the germline J gene. The chain employs TRBV7-2 and TRBJ2-5; TRBD2 is a possible D gene (5 bases). The CDR3 totals 13 residues. V was shortened by 6 bases and J by 7 bases, with 15 bases between the two germline ends. The germline gives CDR1 SGHTA, CDR2 FQGNSA. Partial CDR3 DNA: TGTGCCAGCAGACCCACTAGTGAGGGGACC. Translated, it gives CASRPTSEGT. The entire CDR3 sequence reads CASRPTSEGTQYF.

This clone occurred many times. The sequence runs out 3 residues before the end of the CDR3; the remainder is reconstructed from the germline J gene. The chain joins TRBV19 to TRBJ2-2; 7 positions match TRBD1. Germline values: CDR1 LNHDA, CDR2 SQIVND (reference sequence). This CDR3 has 16 residues. Trimming at V came to 2 bases and at J to 4 bases, leaving 7 bases not matched to a gene. The covered CDR3 bases are TGTGCCAGTAGTATACTGGCAGGGGGTTTCACCGGGGAG. It encodes CASSILAGGFTGE. The full CDR3 is CASSILAGGFTGELFF.